These 4 T cell receptor beta chains came from one sample sequenced in a study of blood T cells in healthy people across ages. Through a sample-barcoded 5' primer and a J-beta primer mix, a second PCR was run for about 6 to 11 cycles. MiXCR was run by TCRdb on the 5' RACE reads, yielding one entry per CDR3 protein. The table lists about 730,000 distinct CDR3 sequences, roughly two fifths of them singletons. The sample consisted of blood. The receptors shown here come from a woman aged 60-75 years in good health.

This sequence joins TRBV28 and TRBJ2-3; 11 nucleotides align to TRBD2. Germline lookup yields CDR1 MDHEN and CDR2 SYDVKM. The J segment lost 0 bases and the V segment lost 11 bases, leaving 10 bases of the junction unmatched. This CDR3 region has 16 residues. CDR3 in amino acids: CAASSRTSGSTDTQYF. Here the CDR3 DNA reads TGTGCCGCCTCTTCCCGGACTAGCGGGAGCACAGATACGCAGTATTTT.

This clonotype was counted many times. The chain has TRBV10-3 and TRBJ2-5; tentatively, D is TRBD1 or TRBD2 (5 bases each). V dropped 3 bases and J dropped 4 bases, with 12 bases sitting between them. This CDR3 region has 14 residues. Germline V gene lookup returns CDR1 ENHRY and CDR2 SYGVKD. The CDR3 DNA sequence: TGTGCCATCAGTGATCTCGGGGCAAGAGAGACCCAGTACTTC. It encodes CAISDLGARETQYF.

J is TRBJ1-4 and V is TRBV18; TRBD1 aligns across 8 bases. J was trimmed by 5 bases and V by 2 bases; bases with no gene match: 10. Germline CDR1 and CDR2: KGHSH and LQKENI. The CDR3 is 17 amino acids. CDR3 sequence: CASSPLWTGNRNEKLFF. CDR3 sequence (DNA): TGTGCCAGCTCACCATTGTGGACAGGGAATAGGAATGAAAAACTGTTTTTT.

This chain links TRBV7-9 with TRBJ1-1; TRBD1 agrees at 7 bases. This CDR3 comprises 16 residues. Germline V gene lookup returns CDR1 SEHNR and CDR2 FQNEAQ (reference sequence). With 5 bases clipped from V and 1 base from J, the junction kept 10 bases outside the gene matches. CDR3 sequence reads: CASSTQGQPANTEAFF. CDR3 sequence (DNA): TGTGCCAGCAGCACGCAGGGACAGCCAGCGAACACTGAAGCTTTCTTT.